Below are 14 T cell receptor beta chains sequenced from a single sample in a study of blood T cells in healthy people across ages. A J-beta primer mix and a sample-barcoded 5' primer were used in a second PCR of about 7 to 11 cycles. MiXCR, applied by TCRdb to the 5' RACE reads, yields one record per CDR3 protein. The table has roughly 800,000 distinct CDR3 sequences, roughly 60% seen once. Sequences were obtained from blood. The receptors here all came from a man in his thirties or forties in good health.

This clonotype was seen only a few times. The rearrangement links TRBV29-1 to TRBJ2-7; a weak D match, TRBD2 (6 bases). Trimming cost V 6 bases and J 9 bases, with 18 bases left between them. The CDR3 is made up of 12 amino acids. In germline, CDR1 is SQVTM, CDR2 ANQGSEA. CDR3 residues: CSVETSFLGQYF. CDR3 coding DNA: TGCAGCGTGGAGACTAGTTTTTTAGGGCAGTACTTC.

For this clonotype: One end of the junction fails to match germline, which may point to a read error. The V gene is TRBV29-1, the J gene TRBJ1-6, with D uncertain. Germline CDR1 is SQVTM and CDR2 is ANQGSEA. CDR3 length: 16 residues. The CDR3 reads CSAILGESSYNSPPHF. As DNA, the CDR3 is TGCAGCGCAATTCTTGGGGAGAGCTCCTATAATTCACCCCCCCACTTT.

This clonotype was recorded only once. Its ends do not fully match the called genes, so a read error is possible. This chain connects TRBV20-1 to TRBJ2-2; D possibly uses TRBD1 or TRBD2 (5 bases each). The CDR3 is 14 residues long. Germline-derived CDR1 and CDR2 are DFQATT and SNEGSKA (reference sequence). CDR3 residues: CSATGTMNIGELFF. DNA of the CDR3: TGCAGTGCCACCGGGACGATGAACATCGGGGAGCTGTTTTTT.

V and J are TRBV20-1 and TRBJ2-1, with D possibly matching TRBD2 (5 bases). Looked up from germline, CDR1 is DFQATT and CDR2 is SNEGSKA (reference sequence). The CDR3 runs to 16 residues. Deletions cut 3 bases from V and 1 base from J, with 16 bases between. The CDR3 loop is CSASTSGKRSYNEQFF. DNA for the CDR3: TGCAGTGCTAGTACCTCGGGGAAGAGGTCCTACAATGAGCAGTTCTTC.

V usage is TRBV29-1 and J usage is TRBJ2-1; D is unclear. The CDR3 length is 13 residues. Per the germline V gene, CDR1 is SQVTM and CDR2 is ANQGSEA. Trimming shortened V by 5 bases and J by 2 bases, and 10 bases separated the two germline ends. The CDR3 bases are TGCAGCGTTCTTGTTCCAGCCTACAATGAGCAGTTCTTC. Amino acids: CSVLVPAYNEQFF.

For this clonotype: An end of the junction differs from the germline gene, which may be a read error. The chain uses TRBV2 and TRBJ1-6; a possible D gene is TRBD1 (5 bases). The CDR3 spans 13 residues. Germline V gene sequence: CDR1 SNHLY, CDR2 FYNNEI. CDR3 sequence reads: CASSPGPYSPLHF. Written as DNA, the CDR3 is TGTGCTAGCAGTCCGGGACCTTATTCACCCCTCCACTTT.

The DNA for the CDR3 is TGTGCCAGCAGTGAAAACTCCAACTATGGCTACACCTTC. As protein: CASSENSNYGYTF. This chain joins TRBV6-1 and TRBJ1-2; D is unclear. CDR3 size: 13 residues. The germline V gene has CDR1 MNHNS and CDR2 SASEGT. Trimming removed 2 bases at V and 2 bases at J, with 6 bases between.

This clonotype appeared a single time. For the CDR3, the DNA is TGCAGCGTTGCCCGGGGGACAGATACGCAGTATTTT. Its translation is CSVARGTDTQYF. The rearrangement joins TRBV29-1 to TRBJ2-3; TRBD2 is a possible D gene (6 bases). V was pared by 4 bases and J by 3 bases, with 8 bases between. The germline V gene encodes CDR1 SQVTM and CDR2 ANQGSEA. The CDR3 runs 12 residues.

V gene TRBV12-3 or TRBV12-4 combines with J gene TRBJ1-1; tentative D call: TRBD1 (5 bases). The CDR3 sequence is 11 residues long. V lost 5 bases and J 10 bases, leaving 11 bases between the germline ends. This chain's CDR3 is CASSNDGGAFF. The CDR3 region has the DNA TGTGCCAGCAGTAACGACGGGGGAGCTTTCTTT.

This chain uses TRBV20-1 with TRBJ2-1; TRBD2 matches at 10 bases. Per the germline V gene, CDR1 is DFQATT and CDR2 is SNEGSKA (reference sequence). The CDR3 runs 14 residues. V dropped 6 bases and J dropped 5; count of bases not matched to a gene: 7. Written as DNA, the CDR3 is TGCAGTGCCGCAGCGGGGGGGCGGGACAATGAGCAGTTCTTC. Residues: CSAAAGGRDNEQFF.

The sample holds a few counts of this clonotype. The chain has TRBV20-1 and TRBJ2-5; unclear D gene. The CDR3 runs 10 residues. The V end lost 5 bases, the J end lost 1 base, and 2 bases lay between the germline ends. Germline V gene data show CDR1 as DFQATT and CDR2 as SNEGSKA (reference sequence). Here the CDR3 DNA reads TGCAGTGCTTTCCAAGAGACCCAGTACTTC. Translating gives CSAFQETQYF.

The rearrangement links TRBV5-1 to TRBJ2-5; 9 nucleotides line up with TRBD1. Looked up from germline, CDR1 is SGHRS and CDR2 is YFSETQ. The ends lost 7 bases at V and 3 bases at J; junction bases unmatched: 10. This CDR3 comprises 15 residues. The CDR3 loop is CASSDPGQGEETQYF. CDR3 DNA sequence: TGCGCCAGCTCCGATCCGGGACAGGGTGAAGAGACCCAGTACTTC.

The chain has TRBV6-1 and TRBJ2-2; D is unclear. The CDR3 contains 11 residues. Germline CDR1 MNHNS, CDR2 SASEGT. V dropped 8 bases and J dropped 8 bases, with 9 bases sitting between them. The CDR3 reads CASLKAGELFF. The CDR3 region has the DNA TGTGCCAGCCTAAAGGCGGGGGAGCTGTTTTTT.

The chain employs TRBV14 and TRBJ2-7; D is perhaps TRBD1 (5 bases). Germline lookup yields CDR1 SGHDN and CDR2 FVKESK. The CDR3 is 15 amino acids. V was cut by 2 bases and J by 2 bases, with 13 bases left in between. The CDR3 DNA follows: TGTGCCAGCAGCCAATTAGCAGGGAACCCCTACGAGCAGTACTTC. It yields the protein CASSQLAGNPYEQYF.